A selection of T cell receptor beta chains follows, all from one sample in a study of T cells after posttransplantation cyclophosphamide. Some clones are missing from TCRdb's copy, which holds only in-frame ones; the method was immunoSEQ multiplex PCR. Of approximately 12,000 clones listed, approximately 82% are singletons. The specimen sequenced was memory CD4+ T cells sorted from PBMCs. All receptors derive from a man over 45 in good health, CMV-negative, and a related stem cell transplant donor. Both conserved end residues are part of each CDR3. The order of the fields is V gene, D gene, J gene, CDR3 protein. A D gene is named only where the DNA matches it firmly.

>TRBV5-4|NA|TRBJ2-1
CASSSTYNEQFF
>TRBV7-9|TRBD1|TRBJ1-1
CASSLGGGGTEAFF
>TRBV2|NA|TRBJ1-3
CASTTWSGTGNTIYF
>TRBV6-1|TRBD1|TRBJ2-5
CASSEWDRQETQYF
>TRBV29-1|NA|TRBJ1-1
CSATSTGEAFF
>TRBV19|NA|TRBJ1-2
CASSIARTGPSANYGYTF
>TRBV19|NA|TRBJ2-7
CASSIKGGVRYEQYF
>TRBV6-1|NA|TRBJ1-3
CASSEFIRGVPGNTIYF
>TRBV5-4|TRBD2|TRBJ2-1
CASSLGVGAGGPSNEQFF
>TRBV5-1|NA|TRBJ2-3
CASSLRTDTQYF
>TRBV9|NA|TRBJ1-6
CASSPAGANNSPLHF
>TRBV2|NA|TRBJ2-1
CASRRQGLRNNEQFF
>TRBV19|NA|TRBJ2-3
CASSPPGVARTDTQYF